This T cell receptor (beta chain) comes out of a study of STAT5B mutations in CD4+ large granular lymphocyte leukemia. The study's findings and limits: Compared with healthy controls (2/35), patient top clones favored TRBV06 (8/27).

The data were produced by immunoSEQ multiplex PCR, yet TCRdb's version contains in-frame clones alone and is incomplete. This sample has about 30,000 clones, with around 80% found just once. The CDR3 extends over 16 amino acids. Germline CDR1 is SGHKS and CDR2 is YYEKEE (reference sequence). V dropped 2 bases and J dropped 2 bases, with 14 bases sitting between them. In this sample, this clone turned up a few times. Its target is not known. The receptor's source is a human donor in good health. The gene calls are TRBV5-5 and TRBJ1-5; D gene ambiguous. Source material: CD4+ T cells from blood buffy coats. The CDR3: CASSLTSARGNQPQHF. As DNA, the CDR3 is TGTGCCAGCAGCTTAACGTCCGCTAGGGGCAATCAGCCCCAGCATTTT.